The entry below describes one T cell receptor (beta chain). The source of the sample is a study of blood T cell repertoires in COVID-19. Study-level background: Samples taken during acute and convalescent COVID-19 were collected in the United States, Italy and Spain. T cells, B-cell-depleted T cells, or PBMCs supplied cDNA or gDNA.

As originally analysed: Estimates of nucleated cell counts were drawn from the amplification of reference gene primers. Sequencing used immunoSEQ multiplex PCR; TCRdb keeps in-frame clones, though not all of them. V, J and clone size are taken as reported in that table, and D and trimming were inferred from the DNA itself. The table records about 89,000 clones, just under 80% of them present only once. CDR1 and CDR2 (germline): LNHDA, SQIVND (reference sequence). V was clipped by 3 bases and J by 2 bases, with 11 bases between them. This CDR3 is 14 amino acids long. The Seattle patients, enrolled during active infection, were followed longitudinally.

Sequenced material: peripheral blood. The chain links TRBV19 to TRBJ2-7; possibly TRBD2 for D (5 bases). This TCR came from a man in his 70s with COVID-19, enrolled during active disease. The chain's CDR3 is CASSIGIRTYEQYF. CDR3 sequence (DNA): TGTGCCAGTAGTATCGGGATTCGCACCTACGAGCAGTACTTC.